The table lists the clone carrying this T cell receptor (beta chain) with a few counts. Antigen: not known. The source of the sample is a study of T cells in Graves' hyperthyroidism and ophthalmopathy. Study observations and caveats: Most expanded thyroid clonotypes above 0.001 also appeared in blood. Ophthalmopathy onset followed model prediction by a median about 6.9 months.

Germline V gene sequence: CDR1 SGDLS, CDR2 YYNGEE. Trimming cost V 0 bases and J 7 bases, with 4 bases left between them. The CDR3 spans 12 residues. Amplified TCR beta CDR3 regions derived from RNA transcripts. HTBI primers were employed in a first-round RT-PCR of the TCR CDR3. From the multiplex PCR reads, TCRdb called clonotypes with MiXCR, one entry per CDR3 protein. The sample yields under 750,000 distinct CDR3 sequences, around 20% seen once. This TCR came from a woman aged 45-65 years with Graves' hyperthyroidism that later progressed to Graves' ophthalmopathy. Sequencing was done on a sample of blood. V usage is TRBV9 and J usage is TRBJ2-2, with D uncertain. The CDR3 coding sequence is TGTGCCAGCAGCGTAGTTCGCGGGGAGCTGTTTTTT. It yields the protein CASSVVRGELFF.